The 23 T cell receptor beta chains below all came from one sample that was sequenced in a study of cytomegalovirus exposure and HLA in healthy donors. The PCR employed 60 Vbeta primers together with 13 Jbeta primers. Using immunoSEQ multiplex PCR, the repertoire was profiled, and TCRdb retains in-frame clones only, with some absent. The sample comprises about 100,000 clones, around 77% of which are singletons, and around a tenth rests with the top ten. Sequenced material: PBMCs. The source is a male donor in good health and CMV-seropositive.

This clone was recorded a few times. The CDR3 loop reads CASSFRLEAEQYF. CDR3 nucleotides: TGTGCCAGCAGCTTTAGACTCGAGGCCGAGCAGTACTTC. The chain employs TRBV11-1 and TRBJ2-7; no clear D gene. This CDR3 spans 13 amino acids. Germline-derived CDR1 and CDR2 are SGHAT and FQDESV (reference sequence). Trimming took 3 bases from V and 6 from J, leaving 12 bases between them.

V and J are TRBV7-2 and TRBJ2-2, with a tentative D call TRBD2 (6 bases). The CDR3 consists of 14 residues. CDR1 is SGHTA, CDR2 FQGNSA, per germline. Trimming removed 6 bases at V and 0 bases at J, with 8 bases between. The CDR3 here is CASRAGPNTGELFF. The CDR3 DNA follows: TGTGCCAGCAGGGCGGGGCCGAACACCGGGGAGCTGTTTTTT.

The sample holds a few counts of this clone. The chain is built from TRBV29-1 and TRBJ2-1; D may be TRBD2 (6 bases). The germline V gene has CDR1 SQVTM and CDR2 ANQGSEA. V dropped 7 bases and J dropped 11 bases, with 24 bases sitting between them. The CDR3 loop spans 14 amino acids. The CDR3 is CSGGTGPDWGKQFF. CDR3 sequence (DNA): TGCAGCGGAGGGACTGGGCCCGACTGGGGAAAGCAGTTCTTC.

The chain has TRBV28 and TRBJ1-1, with 9 bases lining up with TRBD1. Germline CDR1 MDHEN, CDR2 SYDVKM. The CDR3 length is 14 residues. V lost 5 bases, J lost 5 bases, and 6 bases stayed unmatched. CDR3: CASSLGTGWTEAFF. Here the CDR3 DNA reads TGTGCCAGCAGTCTGGGGACAGGGTGGACTGAAGCTTTCTTT.

The chain is built from TRBV18 and TRBJ2-1; D may be TRBD2 (5 bases). Germline loops: CDR1 KGHSH, CDR2 LQKENI. Trimming took 1 base from V and 8 from J, leaving 15 bases between them. The CDR3 is 15 residues long. CDR3 protein: CASSPLGSGRDEQFF. CDR3 DNA sequence: TGTGCCAGCTCACCACTGGGTTCCGGGCGGGATGAGCAGTTCTTC.

The genes are TRBV2 and TRBJ1-6, with 7 nucleotides matching TRBD1. There are 15 residues in the CDR3. J was trimmed by 0 bases and V by 6 bases; bases with no gene match: 2. Germline CDR1 SNHLY, CDR2 FYNNEI. The DNA of the CDR3 is TGTGCCAGCAGGGGACAGAGCTCCTATAATTCACCCCTCCACTTT. It specifies CASRGQSSYNSPLHF.

V and J are TRBV7-9 and TRBJ2-1; D might be TRBD1 (6 bases). Germline-derived CDR1 and CDR2 are SEHNR and FQNEAQ (reference sequence). The germline V and J ends were trimmed by 0 bases and 5 bases, with 14 bases remaining between them. The CDR3 extends over 16 amino acids. The CDR3 DNA is TGTGCCAGCAGCTTAGCTGGGGGCGGAGGAAACAATGAGCAGTTCTTC. As protein: CASSLAGGGGNNEQFF. Filled out from reference TRBV7-9 and TRBJ2-1, the complete variable domain reads DTGVSQNPRHKITKRGQNVTFRCDPISEHNRLYWYRQTLGQGPEFLTYFQNEAQLEKSRLLSDRFSAERPKGSFSTLEIQRTEQGDSAMYLCASSLAGGGGNNEQFFGPGTRLTVL.

The sample holds a few counts of this clone. The chain carries TRBV29-1 and TRBJ2-1; tentatively, D is TRBD1 (5 bases). Germline assignment: CDR1 SQVTM and CDR2 ANQGSEA. The CDR3 contains 12 residues. V lost 1 base and J 15 bases, leaving 16 bases between the germline ends. The CDR3 nucleotides read TGCAGCGTTGAAGGGGGTGGGGCTGCCTGGTTCTTC. Protein product: CSVEGGGAAWFF.

This sequence joins TRBV19 and TRBJ1-5; perhaps TRBD1 as D (6 bases). This CDR3 region has 14 residues. Germline-derived CDR1 and CDR2 are LNHDA and SQIVND (reference sequence). With 6 bases removed from V and 4 bases from J, the gap between germline ends came to 13 bases. The CDR3 region has the DNA TGTGCCAGTAGCCGGGGAGGGGGGAATCAGCCCCAGCATTTT. It translates to CASSRGGGNQPQHF.

The chain uses TRBV19 and TRBJ1-5; maybe TRBD1 (6 bases). In germline, CDR1 is LNHDA, CDR2 SQIVND (reference sequence). V lost 5 bases to trimming and J lost 0 bases, with 11 bases between them. The CDR3 totals 15 residues. Written as DNA, the CDR3 is TGTGCCAGTAGTGTGACAGGTTATAGCAATCAGCCCCAGCATTTT. Translated: CASSVTGYSNQPQHF.

In nucleotides, the CDR3 is TGTGCCAGCAGCGCAGGGGGACTAGCGGGAGGAGAGACCCAGTACTTC. Translating it yields CASSAGGLAGGETQYF. This chain uses TRBV7-2 with TRBJ2-5, with TRBD2 matching 15 bases. The CDR3 totals 16 residues. Trimming at V came to 5 bases and at J to 4 bases, leaving 5 bases not matched to a gene. The V gene's germline CDR1 is SGHTA and CDR2 FQGNSA.

The rearrangement joins TRBV4-1 to TRBJ2-3, with 16 bases that match TRBD2. In germline, CDR1 is MGHRA, CDR2 YSYEKL. This CDR3 is built from 20 residues. With V trimmed by 0 bases and J by 5 bases, 11 bases remained unmatched. The CDR3: CASSQDLFLGLAGGQDTQYF. CDR3 coding DNA: TGCGCCAGCAGCCAAGATCTATTCCTGGGACTAGCGGGAGGGCAAGATACGCAGTATTTT.

The chain uses TRBV18 and TRBJ2-3; tentative D call: TRBD2 (6 bases). Trimming stripped 4 bases from V and 6 bases from J, with 14 bases between. Germline values: CDR1 KGHSH, CDR2 LQKENI. This CDR3 comprises 14 residues. The CDR3 DNA reads TGTGCCAGCTCACGGGACGGGAGTTCGGATACGCAGTATTTT. Translation gives CASSRDGSSDTQYF.

The chain joins TRBV7-3 to TRBJ2-1; 7 bases map to TRBD1. Germline loops: CDR1 SGHTA, CDR2 FQGTGA. V gave up 1 base and J gave up 5 bases; unmatched junction bases: 5. The CDR3 covers 15 residues. The DNA of the CDR3 is TGTGCCAGCAGCTTAAGCCGGGACAGACACAATGAGCAGTTCTTC. Its protein product is CASSLSRDRHNEQFF.

This clone was observed a single time. This chain connects TRBV2 to TRBJ1-2, with D perhaps matching TRBD1 (5 bases). Germline V lookup: CDR1 SNHLY, CDR2 FYNNEI. This CDR3 has 13 residues. Trimming removed 2 bases from V and 7 bases from J, with 11 bases in between. The CDR3 loop is CASSEQGWGGYTF. The CDR3 DNA reads TGTGCCAGCAGTGAACAGGGATGGGGTGGCTACACCTTC.

The chain recombines TRBV10-3 with TRBJ1-1; weak D call: TRBD1 (6 bases). Trimming left V 5 bases short and J 5 bases short, with 24 bases between. CDR1 and CDR2 from the germline V gene are ENHRY and SYGVKD. This CDR3 comprises 17 residues. The CDR3 nucleotides read TGTGCCATCAGTACAGACCGGGACACCCTAAGAGGTACTGAAGCTTTCTTT. This translates into CAISTDRDTLRGTEAFF.

The rearrangement uses TRBV7-9 and TRBJ2-7; weak D call: TRBD2 (5 bases). V was pared by 5 bases and J by 7 bases, with 24 bases between. Germline lookup yields CDR1 SEHNR and CDR2 FQNEAQ (reference sequence). The CDR3 covers 16 residues. The CDR3, as DNA: TGTGCCAGCAGCCCGGGAACGGTCGGACTGCGAGGGGAGCAGTACTTC. This codes for CASSPGTVGLRGEQYF. Full variable domain (remainder filled in from reference TRBV7-9 and TRBJ2-7): DTGVSQNPRHKITKRGQNVTFRCDPISEHNRLYWYRQTLGQGPEFLTYFQNEAQLEKSRLLSDRFSAERPKGSFSTLEIQRTEQGDSAMYLCASSPGTVGLRGEQYFGPGTRLTVT.

The CDR3 sequence: CASSRGWQGDEKLFF. The CDR3 DNA sequence: TGTGCCAGCAGCCGGGGGTGGCAGGGGGATGAAAAACTGTTTTTT. The chain joins TRBV5-6 to TRBJ1-4, with 7 positions matching TRBD1. The trim removed 4 bases at V and 6 bases at J, leaving 9 bases unmatched. The CDR3 is 15 amino acids. CDR1 is SGHDT, CDR2 YYEEEE, per germline.

V gene TRBV5-4 combines with J gene TRBJ2-2; D is perhaps TRBD2 (5 bases). Germline V gene sequence: CDR1 SGHNT, CDR2 YYREEE (reference sequence). The CDR3 totals 14 residues. V lost 2 bases to trimming and J lost 0 bases, with 5 bases between them. This CDR3 is CASSFGANTGELFF. CDR3 in DNA: TGTGCCAGCAGCTTCGGGGCGAACACCGGGGAGCTGTTTTTT. Variable domain in full (rest from reference TRBV5-4 and TRBJ2-2): ETGVTQSPTHLIKTRGQQVTLRCSSQSGHNTVSWYQQALGQGPQFIFQYYREEENGRGNFPPRFSGLQFPNYSSELNVNALELDDSALYLCASSFGANTGELFFGEGSRLTVL.

In its sample, this clone was seen a few times. CDR3 protein: CASSLRTGTTEAFF. Written as DNA, the CDR3 is TGTGCCAGTAGCCTCCGGACAGGGACCACTGAAGCTTTCTTT. This chain joins TRBV19 and TRBJ1-1; 8 bases are shared with TRBD1. Germline values: CDR1 LNHDA, CDR2 SQIVND (reference sequence). V lost 6 bases, J lost 4 bases, and 7 bases stayed unmatched. The CDR3 is 14 amino acids.

The V call is TRBV5-4, the J call TRBJ2-5; D is perhaps TRBD1 (6 bases). This CDR3 is built from 15 residues. V dropped 4 bases and J dropped 1 base, with 14 bases sitting between them. Germline values: CDR1 SGHNT, CDR2 YYREEE (reference sequence). This CDR3 is CASSPMRGGQETQYF. CDR3 bases: TGTGCCAGCAGCCCAATGCGAGGGGGCCAAGAGACCCAGTACTTC.

The gene calls are TRBV10-3 and TRBJ2-7; 7 bases map to TRBD1. The CDR3 consists of 15 residues. Germline lookup yields CDR1 ENHRY and CDR2 SYGVKD. V shed 4 bases and J 0 bases; nucleotides not matched to a gene: 6. DNA for the CDR3: TGTGCCATCAGTGGACCGGGACAGAGCTCCTACGAGCAGTACTTC. Its translation: CAISGPGQSSYEQYF.

The chain uses TRBV30 and TRBJ2-5, with D perhaps TRBD1 (6 bases). CDR1 is GTSNPN and CDR2 is SVGIG in the germline V gene (reference sequence). The CDR3 contains 12 residues. Trimming stripped 1 base from V and 6 bases from J, with 9 bases between. The CDR3 DNA reads as TGTGCCTGGAGTGCCACAGGGCAGACCCAGTACTTC. As protein: CAWSATGQTQYF.